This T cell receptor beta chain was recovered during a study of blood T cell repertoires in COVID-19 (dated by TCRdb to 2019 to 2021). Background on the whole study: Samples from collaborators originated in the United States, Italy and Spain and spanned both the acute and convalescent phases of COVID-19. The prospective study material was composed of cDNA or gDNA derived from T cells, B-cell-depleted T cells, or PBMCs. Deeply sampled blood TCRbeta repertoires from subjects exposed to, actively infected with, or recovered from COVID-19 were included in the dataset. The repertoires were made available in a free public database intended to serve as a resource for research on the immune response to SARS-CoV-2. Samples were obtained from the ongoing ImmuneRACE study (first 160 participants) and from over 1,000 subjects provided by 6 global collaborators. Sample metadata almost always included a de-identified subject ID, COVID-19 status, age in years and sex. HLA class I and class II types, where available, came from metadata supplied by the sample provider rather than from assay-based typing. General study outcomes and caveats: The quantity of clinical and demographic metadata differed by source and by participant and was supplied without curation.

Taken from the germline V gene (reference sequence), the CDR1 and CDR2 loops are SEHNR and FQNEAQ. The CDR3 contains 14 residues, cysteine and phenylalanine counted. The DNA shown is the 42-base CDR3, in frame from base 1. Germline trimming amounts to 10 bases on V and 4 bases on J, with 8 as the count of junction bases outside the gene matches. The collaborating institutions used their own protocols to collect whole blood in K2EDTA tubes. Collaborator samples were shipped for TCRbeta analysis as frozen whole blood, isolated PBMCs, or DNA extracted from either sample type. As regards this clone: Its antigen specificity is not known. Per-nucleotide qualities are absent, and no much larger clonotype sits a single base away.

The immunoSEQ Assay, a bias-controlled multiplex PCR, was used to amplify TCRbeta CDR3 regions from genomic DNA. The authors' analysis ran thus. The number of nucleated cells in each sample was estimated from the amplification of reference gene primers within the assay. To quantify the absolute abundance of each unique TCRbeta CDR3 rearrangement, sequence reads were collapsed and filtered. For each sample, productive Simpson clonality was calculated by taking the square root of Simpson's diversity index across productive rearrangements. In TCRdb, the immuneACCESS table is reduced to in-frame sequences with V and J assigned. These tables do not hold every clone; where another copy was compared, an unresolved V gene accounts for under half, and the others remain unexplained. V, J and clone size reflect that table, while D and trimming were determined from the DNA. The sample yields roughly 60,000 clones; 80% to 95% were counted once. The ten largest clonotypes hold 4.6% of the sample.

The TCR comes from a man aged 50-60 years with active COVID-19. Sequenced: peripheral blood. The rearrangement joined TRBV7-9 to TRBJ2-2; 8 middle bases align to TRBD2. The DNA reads TGTGCCACCTCAGGTCGGGGGGGCACCGGGGAGCTGTTTTTT. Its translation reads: CATSGRGGTGELFF.